This is a list of T cell receptor beta chains from one sample in a study of T cell responses to AZD1222 COVID-19 vaccine. Profiled with immunoSEQ multiplex PCR; TCRdb holds only in-frame clones, not every one. The table records 55,000 to 75,000 clones, over 60% of them present only once. This specimen consisted of peripheral blood, obtained on day 0 of AZD1222 vaccination. These receptors all stem from an adult in good health. The conserved cysteine and the conserved F or W are not part of the CDR3 here. D genes are given only for firm matches.

.,13,TRBV30,AWSGTQVRNYGYT
.,11,TRBV12-3/TRBV12-4,ASSFGLDTEAF
TRBD1,15,TRBV12-5,ASGLPPGQGARETQY
.,13,TRBV7-2,ASSPEGYRTEKLF
TRBD1,12,TRBV6-6,ASSPQGVGSPLH
.,13,TRBV27,ASSFRGVNTGELF
.,9,TRBV29-1,SVVLNTEAF
.,10,TRBV12-3/TRBV12-4,ASSSDGEKLF
TRBD1,14,TRBV11-2,ASSRIRTGTEDGYT
.,12,TRBV5-1,ASSLDSTYNEQF
.,15,TRBV28,AISLGGAKTGANVLT
TRBD1,14,TRBV5-4,ASSQAGTVYTDTQY
.,13,TRBV7-2,ASSPDYGPGNTIY
.,12,TRBV5-1,ASSDTGSGNTIY